This TCR beta chain was sequenced for a study of T cell responses to AZD1222 COVID-19 vaccine. Here immunoSEQ multiplex PCR was the method, and the copy in TCRdb shows in-frame clones only, minus some. Among 70,000 to 90,000 clones, over 85% were seen once, and the ten largest hold under 4%. The V and J ends lost 4 bases and 6 bases respectively, with 14 bases between them. CDR1 SGDLS and CDR2 YYNGEE come from the germline V gene. The CDR3 extends over 14 amino acids. The input for sequencing was peripheral blood, taken on day 0 of AZD1222 vaccination. The chain combines TRBV9 with TRBJ1-5; unclear D gene. This sequence was found in an adult in good health. For the CDR3, the DNA is TGTGCCAGCAGCCCCCGATTGACGGGTCAGCCCCAGCATTTT. It encodes CASSPRLTGQPQHF.